The 10 T cell receptor beta chains in this list originate from one sample, sequenced in a study of T cell changes during pregnancy in multiple sclerosis. Data came from immunoSEQ multiplex PCR; TCRdb stores just in-frame clones and leaves some out. The sample carries tens of thousands of clones, about 90% recorded once. This specimen was CD4+ T cells from peripheral blood mononuclear cells, taken in the third trimester of pregnancy. The receptors shown here come from a female donor with multiple sclerosis, enrolled in a pregnancy study.

The V call is TRBV5-4, the J call TRBJ2-5; 9 bases are a match to TRBD2. The junction had 15 bases not matched to a gene; V was cut back by 4 bases and J by 5 bases. Germline loops: CDR1 SGHNT, CDR2 YYREEE (reference sequence). The CDR3 length is 17 residues. CDR3 in DNA: TGTGCCAGCAGCCCCGGGACTAGCAACCCCTGGGGGGAGACCCAGTACTTC. Protein sequence: CASSPGTSNPWGETQYF.

The V and J genes are TRBV19 and TRBJ1-2; D possibly corresponds to TRBD1 (5 bases). The V and J ends lost 9 bases and 2 bases respectively, with 25 bases between them. Germline lookup yields CDR1 LNHDA and CDR2 SQIVND (reference sequence). The CDR3 length is 17 residues. This CDR3 is CARGGMTLFAVNYGYTF. CDR3 coding DNA: TGTGCCAGGGGGGGGATGACTCTTTTTGCCGTCAACTATGGCTACACCTTC.

The chain has TRBV12-5 and TRBJ2-5, with D tentatively TRBD2 (5 bases). Per germline, CDR1 LGHNT and CDR2 FRNRAP. The V gene lost 0 bases and the J gene lost 4 bases, with 12 bases spanning the gap. The CDR3 length is 15 residues. The CDR3 sequence: CASGLVLGILETQYF. The CDR3 DNA follows: TGTGCTAGTGGTTTGGTACTCGGGATTTTAGAGACCCAGTACTTC.

This clone was found a few times. V gene TRBV7-2 combines with J gene TRBJ2-7; 11 bases line up with TRBD1. The J segment lost 6 bases and the V segment lost 5 bases, leaving 6 bases of the junction unmatched. The CDR3 loop spans 14 amino acids. From germline, CDR1 is SGHTA and CDR2 FQGNSA. Here the CDR3 reads CASSPGTGGSEQYF. The CDR3 DNA reads TGTGCCAGCAGCCCCGGGACAGGGGGTAGCGAGCAGTACTTC.

This clone was found once. This rearrangement joins TRBV7-9 to TRBJ2-3; 7 positions match TRBD2. Germline-derived CDR1 and CDR2 are SEHNR and FQNEAQ (reference sequence). The CDR3 runs to 15 residues. V dropped 6 bases and J dropped 2; count of bases not matched to a gene: 8. CDR3 bases: TGTGCCAGCAGTAAAGCGGGGTCACACACAGATACGCAGTATTTT. It codes for CASSKAGSHTDTQYF.

The V gene is TRBV9, the J gene TRBJ2-5; perhaps TRBD1 as D (6 bases). Germline loops: CDR1 SGDLS, CDR2 YYNGEE. Trimming took 5 bases from V and 7 from J, leaving 18 bases between them. The CDR3 runs to 14 residues. The CDR3 nucleotides read TGTGCCAGCAGTTATGAACAGGGTTCGACGACCCAGTACTTC. It codes for CASSYEQGSTTQYF. The full variable domain, in which reference TRBV9 and TRBJ2-5 provide the parts outside the CDR3, is DSGVTQTPKHLITATGQRVTLRCSPRSGDLSVYWYQQSLDQGLQFLIQYYNGEERAKGNILERFSAQQFPDLHSELNLSSLELGDSALYFCASSYEQGSTTQYFGPGTRLLVL.

The chain has TRBV19 and TRBJ2-6; D may be TRBD2 (5 bases). Germline-derived CDR1 and CDR2 are LNHDA and SQIVND (reference sequence). Trimming took off 5 bases at V and 4 bases at J, with 12 bases between the two ends. The CDR3 length is 15 residues. Written as DNA, the CDR3 is TGTGCCAGTAGTTTAGTGCTAGCAGGGGCCAACGTCCTGACTTTC. Residues: CASSLVLAGANVLTF.

The chain links TRBV19 to TRBJ1-2; the match to TRBD1 covers 8 bases. Germline-derived CDR1 and CDR2 are LNHDA and SQIVND (reference sequence). CDR3 size: 15 residues. J gave up 1 base and V 7 bases, and 8 bases lay outside the gene matches. CDR3 bases: TGTGCCAGTATTAGACCAGGGGGCCGTAACTATGGCTACACCTTC. Its translation: CASIRPGGRNYGYTF.

The chain employs TRBV7-9 and TRBJ2-7, with 7 bases aligning to TRBD1. Looked up from germline, CDR1 is SEHNR and CDR2 is FQNEAQ (reference sequence). CDR3 length equals 15 residues. The ends lost 5 bases at V and 3 bases at J; junction bases unmatched: 10. The CDR3 sequence is CASSLRQGSNYEQYF. In DNA, the CDR3 is TGTGCCAGCAGCCTAAGACAGGGCTCCAACTACGAGCAGTACTTC.

This chain connects TRBV6-6 to TRBJ1-4; no clear D. Trimming removed 2 bases at V and 2 bases at J, with 9 bases between. The CDR3 extends over 15 amino acids. Germline V lookup: CDR1 MNHNY, CDR2 SVGAGI (reference sequence). CDR3 bases: TGTGCCAGCAGTTACCGGGGAATCACTAATGAAAAACTGTTTTTT. As protein: CASSYRGITNEKLFF.